Shown below are 29 T cell receptor beta chains from a single sample sequenced in a study of blood T cell repertoires in COVID-19. Assay used: immunoSEQ multiplex PCR; TCRdb lists only in-frame clones, some missing. Found here are 65,000 to 95,000 clones, 80% to 90% of them singletons; the top ten hold under 6%. The sequenced material came from peripheral blood. The receptors here all came from a man aged 45 to 65 with active COVID-19.

V is TRBV5-1 and J is TRBJ1-5; D ambiguous. The CDR3 loop spans 16 amino acids. V lost 0 bases and J 0 bases, leaving 10 bases between the germline ends. The germline V gene has CDR1 SGHRS and CDR2 YFSETQ. The CDR3: CASSLGSVGSNQPQHF. The CDR3 nucleotides read TGCGCCAGCAGCTTGGGGTCGGTCGGTAGCAATCAGCCCCAGCATTTT.

The chain employs TRBV5-4 and TRBJ2-1; tentatively, D is TRBD2 (7 bases). The CDR3 runs 15 residues. The germline gives CDR1 SGHNT, CDR2 YYREEE (reference sequence). V was trimmed by 4 bases and J by 3 bases, leaving 14 bases between them. The DNA of the CDR3 is TGTGCCAGCAGCCACGGGGGGCTGGTCTACAATGAGCAGTTCTTC. It codes for CASSHGGLVYNEQFF.

Only a few counts were recorded for this clone. The DNA of the CDR3 is TGTGCCAGCAGCTTATCGGGACAGGGGGCGGGGGAGCAGTACTTC. It yields the protein CASSLSGQGAGEQYF. The chain recombines TRBV7-9 with TRBJ2-7; 12 bases match TRBD1. Germline lookup yields CDR1 SEHNR and CDR2 FQNEAQ (reference sequence). This CDR3 region has 15 residues. V was pared by 2 bases and J by 7 bases, with 6 bases of the junction left unmatched.

This chain joins TRBV5-1 and TRBJ1-4; D is uncertain. Germline V lookup: CDR1 SGHRS, CDR2 YFSETQ. Between the trimmed V and J ends, which lost 3 bases and 8 bases, there was a span of 11 bases. CDR3 size: 13 residues. The CDR3 coding sequence is TGCGCCAGCAGCTCCCCGCCGGGGGAAAAACTGTTTTTT. The encoded protein is CASSSPPGEKLFF.

The chain uses TRBV11-3 and TRBJ1-1; D gene unclear. The CDR3 is 15 amino acids. The germline gives CDR1 SGHNT, CDR2 YENEEA. The V end lost 1 base, the J end lost 4 bases, and 13 bases lay between the germline ends. Written as DNA, the CDR3 is TGTGCCAGCAGCTTAGGCGGCATCTCGGGCACTGAAGCTTTCTTT. Amino acids: CASSLGGISGTEAFF.

This clone was observed once. CDR3 sequence: CASSQDLLAGTDTQYF. The CDR3 bases are TGTGCCAGCAGCCAGGACCTCCTAGCGGGCACAGATACGCAGTATTTT. The chain recombines TRBV4-2 with TRBJ2-3; 7 nucleotides agree with TRBD2. CDR3 length equals 16 residues. V lost 3 bases, J lost 1 base, and 7 bases stayed unmatched. Germline V gene sequence: CDR1 LGHNA, CDR2 YNFKEQ.

The chain couples TRBV5-1 to TRBJ2-7; a possible D gene is TRBD1 (6 bases). The CDR3 is 14 amino acids. Trimming pared 3 bases from V and 4 bases from J, leaving 14 bases between. The germline V gene has CDR1 SGHRS and CDR2 YFSETQ. The DNA for the CDR3 is TGCGCCAGCAGCTCCGGGGACAACCCTTACGAGCAGTACTTC. It specifies CASSSGDNPYEQYF.

In DNA, the CDR3 is TGTGCCAGCATCTCGGGAGGCACAGATACGCAGTATTTT. Its protein product is CASISGGTDTQYF. The V and J genes are TRBV25-1 and TRBJ2-3; D perhaps matches TRBD2 (6 bases). Germline V gives CDR1 MGHDK, CDR2 SYGVNS. Trimming took off 7 bases at V and 1 base at J, with 9 bases between the two ends. The length of the CDR3 is 13 residues.

V and J are TRBV6-6 and TRBJ2-2; 7 bases align to TRBD1. CDR1 is MNHNY, CDR2 SVGAGI, per germline (reference sequence). Germline trimming cut 5 bases from V and 2 bases from J; bases unmatched to any gene: 5. The CDR3 runs 15 residues. CDR3 sequence: CASSRRQGNTGELFF. The CDR3 DNA reads as TGTGCCAGCAGTAGACGACAGGGAAACACCGGGGAGCTGTTTTTT.

This chain connects TRBV19 to TRBJ2-6; TRBD1 matches 8 bases. Germline loops: CDR1 LNHDA, CDR2 SQIVND (reference sequence). V gave up 7 bases and J gave up 3 bases; unmatched junction bases: 5. The CDR3 consists of 15 residues. CDR3 DNA sequence: TGTGCCAGTATTTCAGGGGGCTTTGGGGCCAACGTCCTGACTTTC. Protein product: CASISGGFGANVLTF.

The rearrangement links TRBV2 to TRBJ1-1, with a tentative D call TRBD1 (6 bases). The germline V gene encodes CDR1 SNHLY and CDR2 FYNNEI. V shed 8 bases and J shed 0 bases, with 10 bases lying between them. This CDR3 region has 13 residues. The CDR3 is CASHGQLNTEAFF. CDR3 sequence (DNA): TGTGCCAGCCACGGACAGCTGAACACTGAAGCTTTCTTT.

The V and J genes are TRBV5-1 and TRBJ2-2; 11 bases are a match to TRBD2. The germline gives CDR1 SGHRS, CDR2 YFSETQ. V was pared by 4 bases and J by 4 bases, with 9 bases of the junction left unmatched. This CDR3 is built from 17 residues. The CDR3 DNA reads as TGCGCCAGCAGCGTCTCCACTAGCGGGGGAATCACCGGGGAGCTGTTTTTT. Protein: CASSVSTSGGITGELFF.

This clone appeared once. CDR3 nucleotide sequence: TGTGCCAGCAGTGAAAGCGGCGGGTTGAACACTGAAGCTTTCTTT. As protein: CASSESGGLNTEAFF. The chain links TRBV2 to TRBJ1-1; D ambiguous. Trimming pared 2 bases from V and 0 bases from J, leaving 10 bases between. This CDR3 is 15 amino acids long. CDR1 is SNHLY, CDR2 FYNNEI, per germline. Complete variable domain (other parts from reference TRBV2 and TRBJ1-1): EPEVTQTPSHQVTQMGQEVILRCVPISNHLYFYWYRQILGQKVEFLVSFYNNEISEKSEIFDDQFSVERPDGSNFTLKIRSTKLEDSAMYFCASSESGGLNTEAFFGQGTRLTVV.

This clone was seen just once. The chain links TRBV9 to TRBJ2-5, with D unresolved. Trimming left V 2 bases short and J 5 bases short, with 16 bases between. The CDR3 length is 15 residues. The germline CDR1 and CDR2 sequences are SGDLS and YYNGEE. CDR3 region: CASSVAPGPRETQYF. CDR3 sequence (DNA): TGTGCCAGCAGCGTCGCCCCGGGTCCGCGGGAGACCCAGTACTTC.

The rearrangement joins TRBV18 to TRBJ2-3, with TRBD1 as a possible D gene (6 bases). CDR1 and CDR2 from the germline V gene are KGHSH and LQKENI. The CDR3 length is 14 residues. The V gene lost 4 bases and the J gene lost 6 bases, with 14 bases spanning the gap. CDR3 in amino acids: CASSLQAQGDTQYF. CDR3 in DNA: TGTGCCAGCTCACTCCAGGCACAGGGTGATACGCAGTATTTT.

The CDR3 DNA reads TGTGCCAGCAGCTTCAGGGGAAATAATTCACCCCTCCACTTT. This encodes CASSFRGNNSPLHF. The chain has TRBV11-2 and TRBJ1-6; a possible D gene is TRBD1 (6 bases). V dropped 3 bases and J dropped 5 bases, with 8 bases sitting between them. The length of the CDR3 is 14 residues. CDR1 is SGHAT, CDR2 FQNNGV, per germline.

This clone came up once. The J gene is TRBJ2-3, the V gene TRBV18; D gene unclear. Germline CDR1 and CDR2: KGHSH and LQKENI. The V and J ends lost 2 bases and 11 bases respectively, with 14 bases between them. CDR3 length: 13 residues. CDR3 sequence: CASSPRLEVRQYF. The CDR3 DNA follows: TGTGCCAGCTCACCAAGATTAGAAGTGAGGCAGTATTTT.

The DNA for the CDR3 is TGTGCCAGCAGCTCGGCGGGACAGGGCACTGAAGCTTTCTTT. This gives the protein CASSSAGQGTEAFF. The genes are TRBV7-9 and TRBJ1-1; TRBD1 matches at 9 bases. The CDR3 loop spans 14 amino acids. CDR1 is SEHNR and CDR2 is FQNEAQ in the germline V gene (reference sequence). V was pared by 4 bases and J by 4 bases, with 4 bases of the junction left unmatched.

The rearrangement uses TRBV28 and TRBJ1-1, with D tentatively TRBD1 (5 bases). From germline, CDR1 is MDHEN and CDR2 SYDVKM. The CDR3 runs 15 residues. Trimming stripped 5 bases from V and 4 bases from J, with 17 bases between. CDR3 DNA: TGTGCCAGCAGTCGACCGGGGGTGATAGGCACTGAAGCTTTCTTT. Encoded protein: CASSRPGVIGTEAFF.

V is TRBV28 and J is TRBJ1-1, with D possibly matching TRBD1 (5 bases). V lost 6 bases and J 3 bases, leaving 14 bases between the germline ends. The CDR3 is 14 amino acids. Germline V gives CDR1 MDHEN, CDR2 SYDVKM. The CDR3 loop is CASRINRWDTEAFF. CDR3 bases: TGTGCCAGCAGAATAAACAGGTGGGACACTGAAGCTTTCTTT. Combining the CDR3 with reference TRBV28 and TRBJ1-1 gives the whole variable domain DVKVTQSSRYLVKRTGEKVFLECVQDMDHENMFWYRQDPGLGLRLIYFSYDVKMKEKGDIPEGYSVSREKKERFSLILESASTNQTSMYLCASRINRWDTEAFFGQGTRLTVV.

The chain couples TRBV23-1 to TRBJ1-5; 10 nucleotides align to TRBD1. TRBV23-1 is treated as an ORF (open reading frame) with a function not yet certain. With V trimmed by 4 bases and J by 4 bases, 13 bases remained unmatched. This CDR3 comprises 18 residues. The CDR3 spells CASSLPGRQGARNQPQHF. CDR3 DNA: TGCGCCAGCAGTCTACCAGGGAGACAGGGGGCTCGTAATCAGCCCCAGCATTTT.

This clone was observed a handful of times. This sequence joins TRBV4-2 and TRBJ2-1, with D possibly being TRBD2 (5 bases). Germline assignment: CDR1 LGHNA and CDR2 YNFKEQ. V was clipped by 0 bases and J by 4 bases, with 13 bases between them. The CDR3 is 16 residues long. Here the CDR3 reads CASSQDWSSGYNEQFF. The DNA of the CDR3 is TGTGCCAGCAGCCAAGATTGGTCCAGCGGATACAATGAGCAGTTCTTC.

The V and J genes are TRBV9 and TRBJ2-2; a weak D match, TRBD2 (5 bases). CDR3 length: 15 amino acids. The germline V gene has CDR1 SGDLS and CDR2 YYNGEE. Trimming left V 6 bases short and J 0 bases short, with 12 bases between. The chain's CDR3 is CASTKDGANTGELFF. CDR3 sequence (DNA): TGTGCCAGCACAAAGGACGGGGCGAACACCGGGGAGCTGTTTTTT.

The chain has TRBV6-5 and TRBJ1-3; D is uncertain. The germline V gene encodes CDR1 MNHEY and CDR2 SVGAGI. The CDR3 covers 16 residues. The ends were cut back, 2 bases at V and 4 bases at J, with 15 bases in the middle. The CDR3 region is CASSYGSNLPGNTIYF. The CDR3 bases are TGTGCCAGCAGTTACGGTAGTAACTTACCGGGAAACACCATATATTTT.

The chain is built from TRBV28 and TRBJ1-1; 7 bases line up with TRBD1. The CDR3 is 13 amino acids. The junction had 5 bases not matched to a gene; V was cut back by 6 bases and J by 4 bases. Germline CDR1 and CDR2: MDHEN and SYDVKM. CDR3 sequence: CASRYQGGTEAFF. The CDR3 nucleotides read TGTGCCAGCAGATACCAGGGGGGCACTGAAGCTTTCTTT.

This sequence joins TRBV24-1 and TRBJ2-3; the match to TRBD2 covers 9 bases. Germline V gives CDR1 KGHDR, CDR2 SFDVKD. This CDR3 spans 15 amino acids. Trimming at V came to 5 bases and at J to 2 bases, leaving 4 bases not matched to a gene. CDR3 sequence reads: CATSGLAGATDTQYF. CDR3 nucleotides: TGTGCCACCAGTGGGTTAGCGGGAGCCACAGATACGCAGTATTTT.

The chain recombines TRBV20-1 with TRBJ2-3; maybe TRBD2 (6 bases). V lost 3 bases, J lost 0 bases, and 16 bases lay in between. CDR3 length: 16 amino acids. Germline V gene data show CDR1 as DFQATT and CDR2 as SNEGSKA (reference sequence). CDR3 coding DNA: TGCAGTGCTAGTTACCGGACTATTACTAGCACAGATACGCAGTATTTT. It is translated as CSASYRTITSTDTQYF.

The chain couples TRBV18 to TRBJ1-1; 7 bases map to TRBD1. Germline assignment: CDR1 KGHSH and CDR2 LQKENI. The CDR3 sequence is 14 residues long. Germline trimming cut 3 bases from V and 1 base from J; bases unmatched to any gene: 2. CDR3 nucleotides: TGTGCCAGCTCACCCTGGACAGGGAACACTGAAGCTTTCTTT. As protein: CASSPWTGNTEAFF.

The V call is TRBV7-6, the J call TRBJ2-7; the D gene is possibly TRBD2 (5 bases). Germline CDR1 is SGHVS and CDR2 is FNYEAQ. The CDR3 runs 15 residues. The ends were cut back, 3 bases at V and 4 bases at J, with 16 bases in the middle. The CDR3 spells CASSFSAGMKYEQYF. The CDR3 region has the DNA TGTGCCAGCAGCTTTAGTGCGGGTATGAAATACGAGCAGTACTTC.